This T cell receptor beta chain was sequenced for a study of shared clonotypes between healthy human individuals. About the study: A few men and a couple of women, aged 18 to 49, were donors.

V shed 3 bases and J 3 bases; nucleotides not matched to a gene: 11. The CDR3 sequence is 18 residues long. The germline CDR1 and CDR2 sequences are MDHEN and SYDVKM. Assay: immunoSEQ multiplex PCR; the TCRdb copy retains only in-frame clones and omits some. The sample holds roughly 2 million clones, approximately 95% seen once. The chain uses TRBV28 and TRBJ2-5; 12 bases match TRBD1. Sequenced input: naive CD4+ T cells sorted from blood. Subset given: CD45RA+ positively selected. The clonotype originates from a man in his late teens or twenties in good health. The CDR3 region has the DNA TGTGCCAGCAGTTTCCTCGAAACCGGGACAGGGGGCAAAGAGACCCAGTACTTC. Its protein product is CASSFLETGTGGKETQYF.